The 11 T cell receptor beta chains below were found in one sample sequenced in a study of graft-versus-host responses after intestinal transplantation. These TCRs are of unknown antigen specificity. Clones were sequenced by immunoSEQ multiplex PCR, and TCRdb holds only the in-frame ones, with some missing. The sample holds about 86,000 clones, about 87% seen once. Sequenced here: unstimulated CD4+ T cells sorted from spleen or lymph node cells, sampled before transplant. These TCRs come from a human donor who was the organ donor for an intestinal transplant.

The V gene is TRBV6-6, the J gene TRBJ2-3; 9 nucleotides agree with TRBD2. CDR1 and CDR2 from the germline V gene are MNHNY and SVGAGI (reference sequence). Losses at the gene ends were 5 bases for V and 3 bases for J; bases not matched to a gene: 3. The CDR3 covers 14 residues. The CDR3 reads CASSHSGSTDTQYF. DNA for the CDR3: TGTGCCAGCAGTCATAGCGGGAGTACAGATACGCAGTATTTT.

This chain joins TRBV5-4 and TRBJ1-4, with unresolved D. Germline lookup yields CDR1 SGHNT and CDR2 YYREEE (reference sequence). The CDR3 extends over 15 amino acids. V was trimmed by 3 bases and J by 8 bases, leaving 17 bases between them. CDR3 in amino acids: CASSSTATSGEKLFF. CDR3 sequence (DNA): TGTGCCAGCAGCTCTACGGCGACCTCCGGGGAAAAACTGTTTTTT.

The chain recombines TRBV7-9 with TRBJ2-5; 15 bases map to TRBD2. The CDR3 is 17 amino acids. V was clipped by 4 bases and J by 5 bases; unmatched bases: 8. In germline, CDR1 is SEHNR, CDR2 FQNEAQ (reference sequence). For the CDR3, the DNA is TGTGCCAGCAGCTCTCGCTCCGGGACTAGCGGGAGGGAGACCCAGTACTTC. Its translation: CASSSRSGTSGRETQYF. Filled out from reference TRBV7-9 and TRBJ2-5, the complete variable domain reads DTGVSQNPRHKITKRGQNVTFRCDPISEHNRLYWYRQTLGQGPEFLTYFQNEAQLEKSRLLSDRFSAERPKGSFSTLEIQRTEQGDSAMYLCASSSRSGTSGRETQYFGPGTRLLVL.

The chain combines TRBV19 with TRBJ2-1; maybe TRBD2 (5 bases). The CDR3 contains 15 residues. The germline gives CDR1 LNHDA, CDR2 SQIVND (reference sequence). V lost 7 bases to trimming and J lost 3 bases, with 16 bases between them. The CDR3 loop is CASKTSAGLYNEQFF. In DNA, the CDR3 is TGTGCCAGTAAGACCAGCGCAGGACTCTACAATGAGCAGTTCTTC.

The V and J genes are TRBV2 and TRBJ1-6; D not certain. The CDR3 is 13 amino acids. The V end lost 7 bases, the J end lost 6 bases, and 10 bases lay between the germline ends. The V gene's germline CDR1 is SNHLY and CDR2 FYNNEI. The CDR3 loop reads CASTTTPNSPLHF. The CDR3 DNA is TGTGCCAGCACCACTACACCTAATTCACCCCTCCACTTT.

The genes are TRBV19 and TRBJ1-2; D not certain. CDR3 length equals 11 residues. The V gene's germline CDR1 is LNHDA and CDR2 SQIVND (reference sequence). The V gene lost 3 bases and the J gene lost 7 bases, with 6 bases spanning the gap. In nucleotides, the CDR3 is TGTGCCAGTAGTATTGGCGGTGGCTACACCTTC. It codes for CASSIGGGYTF. The full variable domain, completed using reference TRBV19 and TRBJ1-2, is DGGITQSPKYLFRKEGQNVTLSCEQNLNHDAMYWYRQDPGQGLRLIYYSQIVNDFQKGDIAEGYSVSREKKESFPLTVTSAQKNPTAFYLCASSIGGGYTFGSGTRLTVV.

This clone occurred a few times. The gene calls are TRBV4-3 and TRBJ2-2; D perhaps matches TRBD2 (6 bases). CDR1 and CDR2 from the germline V gene are LGHNA and YSLEER. The length of the CDR3 is 14 residues. Trimming left V 0 bases short and J 6 bases short, with 8 bases between. CDR3 in amino acids: CASSQEGGPGELFF. DNA for the CDR3: TGCGCCAGCAGCCAAGAAGGAGGGCCCGGGGAGCTGTTTTTT.

The chain carries TRBV27 and TRBJ2-7; possibly TRBD2 for D (6 bases). The CDR3 is made up of 17 amino acids. V was shortened by 5 bases and J by 0 bases, with 20 bases between the two germline ends. Germline V gene sequence: CDR1 MNHEY, CDR2 SMNVEV (reference sequence). CDR3 nucleotide sequence: TGTGCCAGCAGTACCCGCCTAGGGCGGGAAAGCTCCTACGAGCAGTACTTC. Its translation is CASSTRLGRESSYEQYF.

The chain is built from TRBV20-1 and TRBJ1-2; D not certain. Germline values: CDR1 DFQATT, CDR2 SNEGSKA (reference sequence). This CDR3 has 10 residues. Trimming left V 2 bases short and J 8 bases short, with 6 bases between. The CDR3 is CSARHGGYTF. CDR3 sequence (DNA): TGCAGTGCTAGACACGGGGGCTACACCTTC.

With regard to this clone: Other DNA sequences in this sample translate to the same CDR3. The V call is TRBV5-1, the J call TRBJ2-7; tentative D call: TRBD1 (6 bases). Trimming stripped 4 bases from V and 4 bases from J, with 9 bases between. The CDR3 contains 12 residues. Per germline, CDR1 SGHRS and CDR2 YFSETQ. The CDR3 is CASSPQGYEQYF. As DNA, the CDR3 is TGCGCCAGCAGCCCACAGGGTTACGAGCAGTACTTC.

CDR3 coding DNA: TGTGCCAGCAGCTCGCGGGGGGGGTTGGATACGCAGTATTTT. Amino acid sequence: CASSSRGGLDTQYF. The chain links TRBV7-2 to TRBJ2-3; 9 positions match TRBD2. Germline V gene data show CDR1 as SGHTA and CDR2 as FQGNSA. V trimming: 4 bases; J trimming: 6 bases; junction bases outside the gene matches: 5. This CDR3 has 14 residues.